The clone carrying this T cell receptor (beta chain) was detected a few times. This entry is derived from a study of sequential checkpoint blockade in melanoma. Study information: Roughly 22 patients had matched tumor biopsies before treatment and at week 13 after nivolumab or ipilimumab alone.

The assay was immunoSEQ multiplex PCR, and TCRdb's table has in-frame clones only and misses some. The sample includes about 13,000 clones, about 28% of them seen just once. V was clipped by 2 bases and J by 7 bases; unmatched bases: 7. Germline lookup yields CDR1 MDHEN and CDR2 SYDVKM. The CDR3 length is 14 residues. Treatment given: randomized to nivolumab then ipilimumab (arm A) or the reverse (arm B). This sample comprised tumor tissue (inferred from file names), obtained from a patient given nivolumab and ipilimumab in sequence. This sequence joins TRBV28 and TRBJ1-2, with 7 nucleotides matching TRBD1. This TCR was recovered from a human donor with melanoma. The CDR3 loop reads CASSLETGLRGYTF. DNA for the CDR3: TGTGCCAGCAGTTTAGAGACAGGGTTGCGTGGCTACACCTTC.